This T cell receptor beta chain was observed in a study of T cells in localized non-small cell lung cancer. With regard to this clone: The target antigen is unknown.

The CDR3 spans 15 residues. Germline V gives CDR1 SGDLS, CDR2 YYNGEE. The V end lost 0 bases, the J end lost 2 bases, and 9 bases lay between the germline ends. Study observations and caveats: In adjacent lung appeared a median 57 of the top 100 tumor clones. Among blood samples, higher T cell density accompanied longer overall survival. As only one tumor region underwent sequencing, heterogeneity remains possible. Tumor showed lower T cell clonality than uninvolved adjacent lung, where it was highest.

Profiled with immunoSEQ multiplex PCR; TCRdb holds only in-frame clones, not every one. This sample has 86,000 or so clones, with about 83% found just once. The TCR sequence derives from a man aged 40 to 70 with stage I lung adenocarcinoma. This rearrangement joins TRBV9 to TRBJ2-1; D not certain. The starting material was peripheral blood, obtained before any cancer treatment. The CDR3 loop reads CASSVGGAAYNEQFF. CDR3 nucleotides: TGTGCCAGCAGCGTAGGGGGTGCCGCCTACAATGAGCAGTTCTTC. Supplemented by reference TRBV9 and TRBJ2-1, the full variable domain reads DSGVTQTPKHLITATGQRVTLRCSPRSGDLSVYWYQQSLDQGLQFLIQYYNGEERAKGNILERFSAQQFPDLHSELNLSSLELGDSALYFCASSVGGAAYNEQFFGPGTRLTVL.